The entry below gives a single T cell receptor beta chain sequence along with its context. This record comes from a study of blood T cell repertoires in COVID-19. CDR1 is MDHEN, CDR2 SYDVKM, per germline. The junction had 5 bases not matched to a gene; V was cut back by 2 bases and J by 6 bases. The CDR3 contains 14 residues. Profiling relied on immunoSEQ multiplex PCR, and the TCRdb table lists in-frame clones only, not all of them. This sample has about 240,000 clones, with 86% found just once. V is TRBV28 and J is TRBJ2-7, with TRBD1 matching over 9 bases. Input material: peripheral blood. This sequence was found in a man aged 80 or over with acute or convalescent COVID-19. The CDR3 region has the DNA TGTGCCAGCAGTTTACGCGGGACAGGGAGCGAGCAGTACTTC. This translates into CASSLRGTGSEQYF.